Below, one T cell receptor (beta chain) is given with its context. The data originate from a study of blood T cell repertoires in COVID-19. The overall study: Acute and convalescent COVID-19 samples came from the United States, Italy and Spain. The analysed material was cDNA or gDNA that came from T cells, B-cell-depleted T cells, or PBMCs.

Original processing methods: Estimation of nucleated cell counts was performed using reference gene primer amplification. The table came from immunoSEQ multiplex PCR; TCRdb's copy has only in-frame clones and leaves some out. The V and J calls and clone size were taken over from that table, and D and trimming were inferred from the DNA. The sample shows 140,000 or so clones, roughly 84% of them seen only once. The sequence derives from a human donor with acute or convalescent COVID-19. The donor label of this sample is uncertain. The material sequenced was peripheral blood.

The chain's CDR3 is CASMIRGNTEAFF. In nucleotides, the CDR3 is TGTGCCAGCATGATCCGGGGAAACACTGAAGCTTTCTTT. The rearrangement joins TRBV2 to TRBJ1-1; D is unresolved. Germline CDR1 reads SNHLY; CDR2 reads FYNNEI. V was pared by 7 bases and J by 2 bases, with 11 bases between. The CDR3 runs 13 residues. Variable domain in full (rest from reference TRBV2 and TRBJ1-1): EPEVTQTPSHQVTQMGQEVILRCVPISNHLYFYWYRQILGQKVEFLVSFYNNEISEKSEIFDDQFSVERPDGSNFTLKIRSTKLEDSAMYFCASMIRGNTEAFFGQGTRLTVV.